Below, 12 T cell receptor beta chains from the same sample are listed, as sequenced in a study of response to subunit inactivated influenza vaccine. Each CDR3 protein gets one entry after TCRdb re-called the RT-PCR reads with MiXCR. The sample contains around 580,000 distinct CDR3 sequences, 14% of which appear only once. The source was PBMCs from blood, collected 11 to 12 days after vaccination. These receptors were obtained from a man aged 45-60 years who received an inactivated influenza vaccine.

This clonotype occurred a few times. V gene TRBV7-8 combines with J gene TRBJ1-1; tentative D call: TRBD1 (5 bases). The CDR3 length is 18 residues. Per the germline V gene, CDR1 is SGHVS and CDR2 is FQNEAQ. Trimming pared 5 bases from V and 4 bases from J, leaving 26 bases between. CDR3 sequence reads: CASSLTGLPGPRGTEAFF. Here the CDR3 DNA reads TGTGCCAGCAGCCTAACGGGCCTACCGGGCCCGAGGGGCACTGAAGCTTTCTTT.

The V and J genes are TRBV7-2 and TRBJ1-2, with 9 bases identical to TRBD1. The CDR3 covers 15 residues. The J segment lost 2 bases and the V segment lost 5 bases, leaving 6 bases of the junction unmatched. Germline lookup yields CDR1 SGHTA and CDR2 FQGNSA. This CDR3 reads CASSPGTGYNYGYTF. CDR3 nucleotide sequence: TGTGCCAGCAGCCCTGGGACAGGGTACAACTATGGCTACACCTTC.

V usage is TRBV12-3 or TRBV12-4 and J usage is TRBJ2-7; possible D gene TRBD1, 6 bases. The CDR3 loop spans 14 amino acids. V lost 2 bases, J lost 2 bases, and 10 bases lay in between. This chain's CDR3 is CASSLSQGPYEQYF. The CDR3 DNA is TGTGCCAGCAGTTTATCCCAGGGGCCCTACGAGCAGTACTTC.

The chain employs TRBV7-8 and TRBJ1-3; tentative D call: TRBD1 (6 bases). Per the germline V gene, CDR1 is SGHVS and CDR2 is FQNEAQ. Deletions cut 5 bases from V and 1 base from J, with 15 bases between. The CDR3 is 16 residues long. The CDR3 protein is CASSTGGRQSGNTIYF. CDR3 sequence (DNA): TGTGCCAGCAGCACCGGGGGGCGGCAGTCTGGAAACACCATATATTTT.

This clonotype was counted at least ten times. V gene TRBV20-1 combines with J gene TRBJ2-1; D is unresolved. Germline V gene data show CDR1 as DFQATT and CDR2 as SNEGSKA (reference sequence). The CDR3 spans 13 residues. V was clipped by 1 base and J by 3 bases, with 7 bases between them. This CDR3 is CSARVPDYNEQFF. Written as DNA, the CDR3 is TGCAGTGCTAGAGTGCCGGACTACAATGAGCAGTTCTTC.

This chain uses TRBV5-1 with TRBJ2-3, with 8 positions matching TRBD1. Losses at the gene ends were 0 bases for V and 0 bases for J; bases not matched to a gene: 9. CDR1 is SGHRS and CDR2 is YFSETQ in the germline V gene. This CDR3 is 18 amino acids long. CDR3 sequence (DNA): TGCGCCAGCAGCTTGGCCCCTCGACAGGGGTTTAGCACAGATACGCAGTATTTT. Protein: CASSLAPRQGFSTDTQYF.

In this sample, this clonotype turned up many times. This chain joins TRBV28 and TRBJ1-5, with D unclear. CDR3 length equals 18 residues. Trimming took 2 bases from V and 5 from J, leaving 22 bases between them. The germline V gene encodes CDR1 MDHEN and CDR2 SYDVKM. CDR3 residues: CASSLKPKWRKRDQPQHF. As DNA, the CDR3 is TGTGCCAGCAGTTTAAAACCCAAGTGGAGGAAACGGGATCAGCCCCAGCATTTT.

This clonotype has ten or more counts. The CDR3 bases are TGTGCCAGCAGCGCGGGAAGCGACTACAATGAGCAGTTCTTC. As protein: CASSAGSDYNEQFF. The chain joins TRBV12-3 or TRBV12-4 to TRBJ2-1; TRBD2 is a possible D gene (6 bases). Trimming pared 6 bases from V and 3 bases from J, leaving 12 bases between. The CDR3 is made up of 14 amino acids.

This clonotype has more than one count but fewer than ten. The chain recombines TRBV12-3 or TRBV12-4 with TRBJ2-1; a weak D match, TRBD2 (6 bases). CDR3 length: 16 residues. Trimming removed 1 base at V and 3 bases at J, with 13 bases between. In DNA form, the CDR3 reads TGTGCCAGCAGTTTAGGACCCTTGGGGGGCTACAATGAGCAGTTCTTC. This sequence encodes CASSLGPLGGYNEQFF.

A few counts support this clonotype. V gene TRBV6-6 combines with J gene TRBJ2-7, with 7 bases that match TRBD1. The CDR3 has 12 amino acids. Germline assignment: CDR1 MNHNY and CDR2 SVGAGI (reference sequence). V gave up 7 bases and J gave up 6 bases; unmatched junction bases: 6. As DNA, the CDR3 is TGTGCCAGCACCGTCGACAGGGCCGAGCAGTACTTC. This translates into CASTVDRAEQYF.

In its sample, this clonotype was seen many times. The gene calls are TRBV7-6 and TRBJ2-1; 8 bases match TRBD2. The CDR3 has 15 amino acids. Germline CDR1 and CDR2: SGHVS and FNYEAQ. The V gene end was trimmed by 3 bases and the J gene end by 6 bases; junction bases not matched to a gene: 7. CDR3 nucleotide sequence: TGTGCCAGCAGCTTCGGGGGGGGGTGGCGCAATGAGCAGTTCTTC. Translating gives CASSFGGGWRNEQFF.

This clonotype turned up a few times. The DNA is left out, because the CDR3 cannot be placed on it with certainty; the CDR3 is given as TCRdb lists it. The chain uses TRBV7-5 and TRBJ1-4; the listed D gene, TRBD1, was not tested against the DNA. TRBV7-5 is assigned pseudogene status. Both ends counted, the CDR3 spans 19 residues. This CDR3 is CISVSEASGQGGPGEKLFF.